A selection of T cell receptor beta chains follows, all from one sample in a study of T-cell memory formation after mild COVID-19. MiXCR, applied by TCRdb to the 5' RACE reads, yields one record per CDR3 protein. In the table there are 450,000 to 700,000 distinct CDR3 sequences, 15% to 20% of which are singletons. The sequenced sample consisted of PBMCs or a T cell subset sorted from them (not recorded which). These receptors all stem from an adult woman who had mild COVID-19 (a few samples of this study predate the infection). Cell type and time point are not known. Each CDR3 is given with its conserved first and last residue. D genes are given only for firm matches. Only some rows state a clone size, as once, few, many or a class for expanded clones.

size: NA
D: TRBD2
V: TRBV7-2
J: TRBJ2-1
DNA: TGTGCCAGCAGCTTCCGAAGAGCTAGCGGGGGTACCGAGCAGTTCTTC
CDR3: CASSFRRASGGTEQFF

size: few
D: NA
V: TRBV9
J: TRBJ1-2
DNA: TGTGCCAGCAGCGCCGCCTATGGCTACACCTTC
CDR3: CASSAAYGYTF

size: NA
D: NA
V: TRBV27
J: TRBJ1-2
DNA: TGTGCCAGCAGCCCGGTGGGGGTCGGAAGTGGCTACACCTTC
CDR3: CASSPVGVGSGYTF

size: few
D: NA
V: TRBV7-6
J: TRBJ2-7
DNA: TGTGCCAGCAGCTTAGCGGGAGAAGCCTACGAGCAGTACTTC
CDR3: CASSLAGEAYEQYF

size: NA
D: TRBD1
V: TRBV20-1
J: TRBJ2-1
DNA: TGCAGTGCTAGGGGACAGGTACGGGAGGAGCAGTTCTTC
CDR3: CSARGQVREEQFF

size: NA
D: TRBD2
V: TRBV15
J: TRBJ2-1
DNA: TGTGCCACCAGACCCCGACTAGCGGGAGTCCCCGATGAGCAGTTCTTC
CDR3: CATRPRLAGVPDEQFF

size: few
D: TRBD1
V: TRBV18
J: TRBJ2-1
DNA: TGTGCCAGCTCACCAACAGGGGGCCAGGGCTATGAGCAGTTCTTC
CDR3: CASSPTGGQGYEQFF

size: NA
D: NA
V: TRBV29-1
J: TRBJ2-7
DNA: TGCAGCGGTGGCGACAGCTCCTACGAGCAGTACTTC
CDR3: CSGGDSSYEQYF

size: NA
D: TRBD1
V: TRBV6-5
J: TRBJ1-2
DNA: TGTGCCAGCAGTTACTCATCCCCGGGACAGGGCAACCTCTATGGCTACACCTTC
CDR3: CASSYSSPGQGNLYGYTF

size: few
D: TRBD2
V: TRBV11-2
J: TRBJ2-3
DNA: TGTGCCAGCAGCTCCCCGGGGGGACTAGTCTCTAGCACAGATACGCAGTATTTT
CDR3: CASSSPGGLVSSTDTQYF

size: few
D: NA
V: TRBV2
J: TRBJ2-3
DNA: TGTGCCAGCCCCGGGACAGACAGCGGGAGTTTCCCCAATTTT
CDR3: CASPGTDSGSFPNF

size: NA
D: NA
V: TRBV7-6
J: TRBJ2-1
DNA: TGTGCCAGCAGCTTCCGGACCCTACGGGATGAGCAGTTCTTC
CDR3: CASSFRTLRDEQFF

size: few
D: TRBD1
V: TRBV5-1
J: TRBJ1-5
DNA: TGCGCCAGCAGCTCAGGGCAGGGGGAAGATCAGCCCCAGCATTTT
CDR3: CASSSGQGEDQPQHF

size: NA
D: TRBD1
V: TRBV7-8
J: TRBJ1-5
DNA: TGTGCCAGCAGCTTAAAAGGGACAGGCCGCAATCAGCCCCAGCATTTT
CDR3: CASSLKGTGRNQPQHF

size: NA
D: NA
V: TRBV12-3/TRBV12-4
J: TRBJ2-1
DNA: TGTGCCAGCAGTTTAAGAGCAGGGCACAATGAGCAGTTCTTC
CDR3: CASSLRAGHNEQFF

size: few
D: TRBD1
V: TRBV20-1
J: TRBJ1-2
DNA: TGCAGTGCTGGGAGGGGACAGCGCCCTAACTATGGCTACACCTTC
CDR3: CSAGRGQRPNYGYTF

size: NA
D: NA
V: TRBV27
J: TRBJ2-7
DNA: TGTGCCAGCAGTTACGGGGGGCTAAACGAGCAGTACTTC
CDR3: CASSYGGLNEQYF

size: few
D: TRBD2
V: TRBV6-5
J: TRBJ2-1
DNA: TGTGCCAGCAGTAACCCTAGCGGGGGGGCAAATGAGCAGTTCTTC
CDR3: CASSNPSGGANEQFF

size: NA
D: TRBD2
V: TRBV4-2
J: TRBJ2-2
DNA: TGTGCCAGCAGCCAAGGAGCCTCGGGGCTAGCGGATAACACCGGGGAGCTGTTTTTT
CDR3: CASSQGASGLADNTGELFF

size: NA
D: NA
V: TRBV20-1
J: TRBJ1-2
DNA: TGCAGTGCTTTTGAAGGGGACAACTATGGCTACACCTTC
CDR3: CSAFEGDNYGYTF

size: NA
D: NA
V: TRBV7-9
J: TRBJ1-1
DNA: TGTGCCAGCAGCCCACGAAAGGGGGTGGGGAACACTGAAGCTTTCTTT
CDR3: CASSPRKGVGNTEAFF

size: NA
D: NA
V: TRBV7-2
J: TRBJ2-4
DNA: TGTGCCAGCAGCTTAGCGCGGATTCCGGAGGGCATTCAGTACTTC
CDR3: CASSLARIPEGIQYF

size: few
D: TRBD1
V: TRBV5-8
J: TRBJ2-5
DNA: TGTGCCAGCAGCCCAACAGGGGGTTTGGAGACCCAGTACTTC
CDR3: CASSPTGGLETQYF

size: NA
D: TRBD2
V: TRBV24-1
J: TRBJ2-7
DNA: TGTGCCACCAGCCCCAGCGGGAGGCCTCAGGAGCAGTACTTC
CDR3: CATSPSGRPQEQYF

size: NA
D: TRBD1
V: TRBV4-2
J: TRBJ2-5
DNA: TGTGCCAGCAGCCCGACAGGGGGCTCCCAAGAGATCCAGTACTTC
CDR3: CASSPTGGSQEIQYF

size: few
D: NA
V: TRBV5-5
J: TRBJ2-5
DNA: TGTGCCAGCAGCTTGGTAAAGAGACAAGAGACCCAGTACTTC
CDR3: CASSLVKRQETQYF

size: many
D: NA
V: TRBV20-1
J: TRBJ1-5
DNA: TGCAGTGCCAGTACCGGGACCGATAATCAGCCCCAGCATTTT
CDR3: CSASTGTDNQPQHF

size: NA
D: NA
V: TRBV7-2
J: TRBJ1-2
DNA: TGTGCCAGCAGCCGAACCATGCTGGGGTCAACCGGGGGCTATGGCTACACCTTC
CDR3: CASSRTMLGSTGGYGYTF

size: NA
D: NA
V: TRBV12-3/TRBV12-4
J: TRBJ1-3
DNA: TGTGCCAGCAGTTTTTACCCGGCCTCTGGAAACACCATATATTTT
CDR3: CASSFYPASGNTIYF

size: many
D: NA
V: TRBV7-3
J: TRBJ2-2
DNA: TGTGCCAGCAGCTTGGATTTTTTGGGGGAGCTGTTTTTT
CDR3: CASSLDFLGELFF

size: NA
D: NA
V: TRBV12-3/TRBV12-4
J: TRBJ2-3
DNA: TGTGCCAGCAGTGGTGGGCGGCAGGGGAGCACAGATACGCAGTATTTT
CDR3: CASSGGRQGSTDTQYF

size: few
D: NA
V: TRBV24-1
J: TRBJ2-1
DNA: TGTGCCACCAGTGACCCCATAGAACACCAGCAGTTCTTC
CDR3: CATSDPIEHQQFF

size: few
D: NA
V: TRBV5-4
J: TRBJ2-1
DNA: TGTGCCAGCAGCCCTGTCGGGGGGCACAATGAGCAGTTCTTC
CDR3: CASSPVGGHNEQFF

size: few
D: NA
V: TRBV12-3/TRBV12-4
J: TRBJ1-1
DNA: TGTGCCAGCAGTCTCGACAGTATGAACACTGAAGCTTTCTTT
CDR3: CASSLDSMNTEAFF

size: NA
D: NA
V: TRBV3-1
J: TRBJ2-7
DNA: TGTGCCAGCAGCCAAGAAATAGGGAGCTCCAACGAGCAGTACTTC
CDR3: CASSQEIGSSNEQYF

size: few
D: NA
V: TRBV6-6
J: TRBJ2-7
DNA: TGTGCCAGCAGTTATGGAAGGGGGACGACCTACGAGCAGTACTTC
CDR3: CASSYGRGTTYEQYF

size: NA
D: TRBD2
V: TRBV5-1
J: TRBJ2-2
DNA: TGCGCCAGCAGCTTAAACCCGGGACTAGCGGGCGGCACCGGGGAGCTGTTTTTT
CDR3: CASSLNPGLAGGTGELFF

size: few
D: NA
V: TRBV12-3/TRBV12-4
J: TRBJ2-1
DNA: TGTGCCAGCAGACTAGGGAGCTCCTACAATGAGCAGTTCTTC
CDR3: CASRLGSSYNEQFF

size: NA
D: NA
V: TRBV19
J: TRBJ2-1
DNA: TGTGCCAGTGGGCGGGTCCCCTCGGGATACAATGAGCAGTTCTTC
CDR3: CASGRVPSGYNEQFF

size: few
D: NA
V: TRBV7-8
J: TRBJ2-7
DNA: TGTGCCAGCAGCTTTAGTATGGGGGTCTACGAGCAGTACTTC
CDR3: CASSFSMGVYEQYF

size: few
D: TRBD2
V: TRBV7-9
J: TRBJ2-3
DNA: TGTGCCAGCAGCTTAGCAGCTAGCGGGGTCGATGATACGCAGTATTTT
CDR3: CASSLAASGVDDTQYF

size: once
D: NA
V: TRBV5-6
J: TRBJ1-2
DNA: TGTGCCAGCAGCTCTGTAACGACGGAGGGGAACTATGGCTACACCTTC
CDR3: CASSSVTTEGNYGYTF

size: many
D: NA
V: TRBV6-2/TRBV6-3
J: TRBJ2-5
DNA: TGTGCCAGCGGGGGTACCCAAGAGACCCAGTACTTC
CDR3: CASGGTQETQYF

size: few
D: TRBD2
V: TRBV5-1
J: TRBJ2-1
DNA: TGCGCCAGCAGCGGACTAGCGGGGGCCAACTACAATGAGCAGTTCTTC
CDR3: CASSGLAGANYNEQFF

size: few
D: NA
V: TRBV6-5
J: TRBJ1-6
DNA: TGTGCCAGCAGTGCTGCCGAACAGAATTCACCCCTCCACTTT
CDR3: CASSAAEQNSPLHF

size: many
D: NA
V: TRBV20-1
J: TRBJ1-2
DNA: TGCAGTGCTGGTAGACAGGCCTTCTATGGCTACACCTTC
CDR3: CSAGRQAFYGYTF

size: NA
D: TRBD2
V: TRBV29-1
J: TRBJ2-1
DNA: TGCAGCGTTGAAGATGGGCTAGCGGGGGGTTACAATGAGCAGTTCTTC
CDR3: CSVEDGLAGGYNEQFF

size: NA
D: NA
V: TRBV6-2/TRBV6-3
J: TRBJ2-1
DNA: TGTGCCAGCAGCTCCGGCGGCCCTAGAAGCAATGAGCAGTTCTTC
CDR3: CASSSGGPRSNEQFF

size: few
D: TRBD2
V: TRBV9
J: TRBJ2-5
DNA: TGTGCCAGCACCCCGGGGGGGGGCGGATCGGAGACCCAGTACTTC
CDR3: CASTPGGGGSETQYF

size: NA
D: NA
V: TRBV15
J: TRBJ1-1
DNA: TGTGCCACCAGCAGAGATGGGCGTCAGGAGAACACTGAAGCTTTCTTT
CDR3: CATSRDGRQENTEAFF

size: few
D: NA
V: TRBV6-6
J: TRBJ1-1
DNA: TGTGCCAGCAATCGACTAACTGGGAACACTGAAGCTTTCTTT
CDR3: CASNRLTGNTEAFF

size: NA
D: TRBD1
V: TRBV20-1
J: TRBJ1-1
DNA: TGCAGTGCTGGGACAGGGGGCGGTTTCGGTACTGAAGCTTTCTTT
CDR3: CSAGTGGGFGTEAFF

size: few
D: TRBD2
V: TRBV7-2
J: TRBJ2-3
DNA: TGTGCCAGCAGCCCCAGGTCCGGCGGGGGACTCACAGATACGCAGTATTTT
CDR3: CASSPRSGGGLTDTQYF

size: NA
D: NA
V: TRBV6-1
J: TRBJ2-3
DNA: TGTGCCAGCAGTCTTCAGGGCGGACTCTACACAGATACGCAGTATTTT
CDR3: CASSLQGGLYTDTQYF

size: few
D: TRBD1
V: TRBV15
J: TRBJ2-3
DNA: TGTGCCACTGGTACCGGACAGGGTCGGGGAGATACGCAGTATTTT
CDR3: CATGTGQGRGDTQYF

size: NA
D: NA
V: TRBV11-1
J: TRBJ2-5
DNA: TGTGCCAGCAGCTCCAAAGGACTTTTCGGGGAGACCCAGTACTTC
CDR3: CASSSKGLFGETQYF

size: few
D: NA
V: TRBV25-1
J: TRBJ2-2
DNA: TGTGCCAGCAGGGTCAGGGGTAGCACCGGGGAGCTGTTTTTT
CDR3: CASRVRGSTGELFF

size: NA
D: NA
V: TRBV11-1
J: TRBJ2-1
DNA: TGTGCCAGCAGCGAGACCCGATCCCTGAATGAGCAGTTCTTC
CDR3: CASSETRSLNEQFF

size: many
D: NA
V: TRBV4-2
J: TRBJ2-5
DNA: TGTGCCAGCAGCCAATGGGGAGCGGGCCAAGAGACCCAGTACTTC
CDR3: CASSQWGAGQETQYF

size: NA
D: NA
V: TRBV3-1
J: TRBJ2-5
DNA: TGTGCCAGCAGCAAAGACAGAAGAGAAGAGACCCAGTACTTC
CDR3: CASSKDRREETQYF